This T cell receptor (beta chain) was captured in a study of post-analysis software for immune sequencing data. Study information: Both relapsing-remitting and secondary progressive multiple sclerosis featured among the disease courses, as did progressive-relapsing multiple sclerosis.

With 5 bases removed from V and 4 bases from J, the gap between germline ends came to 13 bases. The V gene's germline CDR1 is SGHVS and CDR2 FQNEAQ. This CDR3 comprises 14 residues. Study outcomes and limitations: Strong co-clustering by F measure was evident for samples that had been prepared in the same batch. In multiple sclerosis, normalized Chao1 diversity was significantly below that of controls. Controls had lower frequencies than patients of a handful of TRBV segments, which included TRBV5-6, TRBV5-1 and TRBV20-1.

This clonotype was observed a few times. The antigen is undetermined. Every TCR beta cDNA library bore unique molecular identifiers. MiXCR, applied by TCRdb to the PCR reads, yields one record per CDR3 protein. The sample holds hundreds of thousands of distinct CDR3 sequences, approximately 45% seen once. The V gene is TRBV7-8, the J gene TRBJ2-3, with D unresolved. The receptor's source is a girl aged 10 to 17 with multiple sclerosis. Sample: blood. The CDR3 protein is CASSLPSTSDTQYF. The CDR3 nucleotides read TGTGCCAGCAGCCTTCCTTCCACTTCAGATACGCAGTATTTT. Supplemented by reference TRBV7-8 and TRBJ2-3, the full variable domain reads GAGVSQSPRYKVAKRGQDVALRCDPISGHVSLFWYQQALGQGPEFLTYFQNEAQLDKSGLPSDRFFAERPEGSVSTLKIQRTQQEDSAVYLCASSLPSTSDTQYFGPGTRLTVL.